These 11 T cell receptor beta chains came from one sample sequenced in a study of CD8+ T cells in alopecia areata. RNA was isolated and reverse transcribed to cDNA, the sequencing template. Only in-frame clones appear in the TCRdb table, and some are missing; sequencing was by immunoSEQ multiplex PCR. Counted here are just over 150,000 clones, just over 65% occurring once; the ten biggest clones make up around 0.91%. Sample treatment: oral pan-JAK inhibitor, 5-10 mg twice daily. The source was CD4+ T cells sorted from blood, collected at week 4, from a patient treated with tofacitinib. These receptors came from a human donor with alopecia areata.

CDR3 DNA sequence: TGTGCCAGCAGTCTACGGGCGAGGTGGGACACTGAAGCTTTCTTT. Translation: CASSLRARWDTEAFF. This chain links TRBV27 with TRBJ1-1; no firm D call. Germline V gene sequence: CDR1 MNHEY, CDR2 SMNVEV (reference sequence). The V gene lost 5 bases and the J gene lost 3 bases, with 16 bases spanning the gap. This CDR3 has 15 amino acids.

The chain links TRBV30 to TRBJ2-4; maybe TRBD1 (6 bases). There are 13 residues in the CDR3. Germline CDR1 reads GTSNPN; CDR2 reads SVGIG (reference sequence). V lost 1 base and J 4 bases, leaving 8 bases between the germline ends. The CDR3 sequence is CAWSGGQKNIQYF. The CDR3 nucleotides read TGTGCCTGGAGTGGAGGACAGAAAAACATTCAGTACTTC.

The chain is built from TRBV5-1 and TRBJ1-5; D perhaps matches TRBD1 (5 bases). This CDR3 is built from 15 residues. Trimming pared 4 bases from V and 0 bases from J, leaving 11 bases between. Germline CDR1 SGHRS, CDR2 YFSETQ. In DNA, the CDR3 is TGCGCCAGCAGCCCGACGGGGGATAGCAATCAGCCCCAGCATTTT. It is translated as CASSPTGDSNQPQHF.

To note about this clone: Other DNA variants within this sample encode the same CDR3. This sequence joins TRBV29-1 and TRBJ1-1, with D maybe TRBD1 (6 bases). CDR1 is SQVTM, CDR2 ANQGSEA, per germline. This CDR3 has 12 amino acids. V lost 6 bases to trimming and J lost 0 bases, with 8 bases between them. The CDR3 coding sequence is TGCAGCGTCGGACAGCTGAACACTGAAGCTTTCTTT. Translated, it gives CSVGQLNTEAFF.

The chain carries TRBV9 and TRBJ1-6, with TRBD1 as a possible D gene (5 bases). The CDR3 sequence is 14 residues long. Germline assignment: CDR1 SGDLS and CDR2 YYNGEE. Trimming shortened V by 5 bases and J by 10 bases, and 16 bases separated the two germline ends. The CDR3 reads CASSQVGRGSPLHF. The CDR3 DNA follows: TGTGCCAGCAGTCAAGTAGGAAGGGGATCACCCCTCCACTTT.

This clone was counted only a few times. The chain employs TRBV15 and TRBJ2-1; TRBD2 agrees at 7 bases. This CDR3 is built from 14 residues. V shed 0 bases and J 5 bases; nucleotides not matched to a gene: 1. Germline lookup yields CDR1 LNHNV and CDR2 YYDKDF (reference sequence). The CDR3 sequence is CATSRDGGNNEQFF. The CDR3 region has the DNA TGTGCCACCAGCAGAGACGGGGGGAACAATGAGCAGTTCTTC.

This clone turned up a few times. The gene calls are TRBV27 and TRBJ1-2; 7 bases align to TRBD1. CDR3 size: 13 residues. V gave up 5 bases and J gave up 7 bases; unmatched junction bases: 7. Germline-derived CDR1 and CDR2 are MNHEY and SMNVEV (reference sequence). Here the CDR3 reads CASSHTQGSGYTF. CDR3 in DNA: TGTGCCAGCAGTCATACACAGGGGAGTGGCTACACCTTC.

V and J are TRBV14 and TRBJ2-7, with D possibly matching TRBD2 (5 bases). Germline V CDR1 and CDR2: SGHDN, FVKESK. The CDR3 consists of 14 residues. Trimming stripped 3 bases from V and 3 bases from J, with 12 bases between. CDR3 region: CASSHPPGIYEQYF. CDR3 in DNA: TGTGCCAGCAGCCATCCTCCCGGGATCTACGAGCAGTACTTC.

Only a few counts were recorded for this clone. The chain links TRBV29-1 to TRBJ2-7, with D tentatively TRBD2 (6 bases). Trimming cost V 0 bases and J 5 bases, with 8 bases left between them. Germline assignment: CDR1 SQVTM and CDR2 ANQGSEA. The CDR3 runs to 12 residues. This CDR3 is CSVEEGRNEQYF. The DNA for the CDR3 is TGCAGCGTTGAAGAGGGGAGGAACGAGCAGTACTTC.

The V and J genes are TRBV27 and TRBJ2-6, with D uncertain. The CDR3 length is 15 residues. Germline V gives CDR1 MNHEY, CDR2 SMNVEV (reference sequence). Trimming cost V 6 bases and J 0 bases, with 9 bases left between them. The CDR3 sequence is CASSHPSSGANVLTF. CDR3 coding DNA: TGTGCCAGCAGCCATCCTTCCTCTGGGGCCAACGTCCTGACTTTC.

This chain joins TRBV7-8 and TRBJ2-3; TRBD2 matches 8 bases. With 3 bases clipped from V and 4 bases from J, the junction kept 9 bases outside the gene matches. Looked up from germline, CDR1 is SGHVS and CDR2 is FQNEAQ. The CDR3 sequence is 16 residues long. The CDR3 is CASSFWLAGGADTQYF. The CDR3 DNA is TGTGCCAGCAGCTTCTGGCTAGCGGGTGGCGCAGATACGCAGTATTTT. Based on the CDR3 plus reference TRBV7-8 and TRBJ2-3, the full variable domain is GAGVSQSPRYKVAKRGQDVALRCDPISGHVSLFWYQQALGQGPEFLTYFQNEAQLDKSGLPSDRFFAERPEGSVSTLKIQRTQQEDSAVYLCASSFWLAGGADTQYFGPGTRLTVL.